A selection of T cell receptor beta chains follows, all from one sample in a study of a mutant IDH1 vaccine in newly diagnosed glioma. No antigens are known for them. Some clones are missing from TCRdb's copy, which holds only in-frame ones; the method was immunoSEQ multiplex PCR. The sample records over 95,000 clones, 90% being singletons. Material: PBMCs, obtained from a glioma patient whose treatment included an IDH1 peptide vaccine. The receptor source for this set is a woman in her fifties or sixties with glioma. The CDR3 runs from the conserved cysteine through the conserved F or W. The D gene is left open where the match is weak. Clone size appears in some rows only: once, few, many, or a class for an expanded clone.

D gene,J gene,V gene,clone size,CDR3 DNA,CDR3 protein
.,TRBJ1-1,TRBV7-2,once,TGTGCCAGCAGCTTAAATCCAGTTTTGACTGAAGCTTTCTTT,CASSLNPVLTEAFF
.,TRBJ1-1,TRBV6-1,few,TGTGCCAGCACCGAGGGAGTCATGAACACTGAAGCTTTCTTT,CASTEGVMNTEAFF
TRBD1,TRBJ1-4,TRBV28,.,TGTGCCAGCAGTTGGGACAGGGGGTTACGAAAACTGTTTTTT,CASSWDRGLRKLFF
TRBD2,TRBJ2-1,TRBV6-1,few,TGTGCCAGCAGTGAACAGACTAGCGGGGACTACAATGAGCAGTTCTTC,CASSEQTSGDYNEQFF
.,TRBJ1-2,TRBV7-9,.,TGTGCCAGCAGCTTCAGTAGGGGCCAGGATGGCTACACCTTC,CASSFSRGQDGYTF
TRBD1,TRBJ1-1,TRBV2,few,TGTGCCAGCAGCGACAGGGATATCCTCGCTTTCTTT,CASSDRDILAFF
.,TRBJ2-2,TRBV10-3,.,TGTGCCATCAGTGATCTGCACCTCAACACCGGGGAGCTGTTTTTT,CAISDLHLNTGELFF
.,TRBJ2-1,TRBV7-9,.,TGTGCCAGCAGCTTAGTGGACCAGAAAGAGGATGAGCAGTTCTTC,CASSLVDQKEDEQFF
.,TRBJ1-1,TRBV9,.,TGTGCCAGCAGCGTGGGGGAACGGTGGAACACTGAAGCTTTCTTT,CASSVGERWNTEAFF
.,TRBJ2-5,TRBV7-9,.,TGTGCCAGCAGCTGGGCCCGGGGCCGCGGGGAGACCCAGTACTTC,CASSWARGRGETQYF
TRBD1,TRBJ2-7,TRBV29-1,.,TGCAGCGGTAGGGACAGGGGCTACGAGCAGTACTTC,CSGRDRGYEQYF
.,TRBJ2-5,TRBV5-5,.,TGTGCCAGCAGCAGAAACCCGTCAGAGACCCAGTACTTC,CASSRNPSETQYF